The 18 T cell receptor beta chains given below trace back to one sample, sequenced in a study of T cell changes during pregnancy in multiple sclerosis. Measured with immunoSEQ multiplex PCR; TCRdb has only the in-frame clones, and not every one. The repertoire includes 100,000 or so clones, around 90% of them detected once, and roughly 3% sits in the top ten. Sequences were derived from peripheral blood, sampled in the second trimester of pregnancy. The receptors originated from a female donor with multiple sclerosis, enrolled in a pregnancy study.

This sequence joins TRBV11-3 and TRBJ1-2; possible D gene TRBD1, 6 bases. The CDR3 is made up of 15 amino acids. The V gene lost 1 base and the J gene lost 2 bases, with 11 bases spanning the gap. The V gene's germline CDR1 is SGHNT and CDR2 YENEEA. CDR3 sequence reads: CASSLGQAPNYGYTF. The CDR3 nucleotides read TGTGCCAGCAGCTTAGGACAGGCCCCCAACTATGGCTACACCTTC.

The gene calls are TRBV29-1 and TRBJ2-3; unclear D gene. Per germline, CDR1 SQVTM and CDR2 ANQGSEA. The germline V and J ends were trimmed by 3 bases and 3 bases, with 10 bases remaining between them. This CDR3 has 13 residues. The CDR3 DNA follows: TGCAGCGTTGACACCGAGAGGACAGATACGCAGTATTTT. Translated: CSVDTERTDTQYF.

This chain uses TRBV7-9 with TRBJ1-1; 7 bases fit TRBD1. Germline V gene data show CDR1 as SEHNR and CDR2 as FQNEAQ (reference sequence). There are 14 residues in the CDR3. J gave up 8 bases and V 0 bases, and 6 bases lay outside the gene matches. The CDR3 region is CASSLAYGTAEAFF. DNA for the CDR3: TGTGCCAGCAGCTTAGCGTACGGGACAGCAGAAGCTTTCTTT.

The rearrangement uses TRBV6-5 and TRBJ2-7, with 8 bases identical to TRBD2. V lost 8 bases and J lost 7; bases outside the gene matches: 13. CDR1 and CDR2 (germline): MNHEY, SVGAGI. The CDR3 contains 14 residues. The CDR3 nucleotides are TGTGCCAGCTCTCAGCGGGAGTGGGGGTGGGAGCAGTACTTC. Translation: CASSQREWGWEQYF.

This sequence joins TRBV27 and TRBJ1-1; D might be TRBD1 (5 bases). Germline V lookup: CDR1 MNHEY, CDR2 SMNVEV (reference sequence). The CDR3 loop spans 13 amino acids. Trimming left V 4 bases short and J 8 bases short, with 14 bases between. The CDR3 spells CASSWGTSTEAFF. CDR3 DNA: TGTGCCAGCAGTTGGGGGACTAGTACCGAAGCTTTCTTT.

The CDR3 loop is CATSGKARDTVTATYEQYF. The CDR3 bases are TGTGCCACCAGCGGAAAGGCCCGGGACACAGTAACGGCGACCTACGAGCAGTACTTC. The chain joins TRBV15 to TRBJ2-7; possibly TRBD1 for D (6 bases). Trimming pared 5 bases from V and 2 bases from J, leaving 28 bases between. Germline V gene lookup returns CDR1 LNHNV and CDR2 YYDKDF (reference sequence). CDR3 length equals 19 residues.

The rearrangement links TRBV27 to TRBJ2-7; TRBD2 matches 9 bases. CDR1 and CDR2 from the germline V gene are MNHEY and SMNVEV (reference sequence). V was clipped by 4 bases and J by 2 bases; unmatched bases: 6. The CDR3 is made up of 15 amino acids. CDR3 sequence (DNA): TGTGCCAGCAGTTCCCATAGCGGGAGCGCCTACGAGCAGTACTTC. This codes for CASSSHSGSAYEQYF.

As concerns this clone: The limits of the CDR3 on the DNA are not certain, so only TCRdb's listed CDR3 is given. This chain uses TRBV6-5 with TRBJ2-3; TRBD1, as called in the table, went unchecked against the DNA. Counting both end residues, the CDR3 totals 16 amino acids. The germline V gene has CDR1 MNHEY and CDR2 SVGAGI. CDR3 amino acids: CASSSSAGGLADTQYF.

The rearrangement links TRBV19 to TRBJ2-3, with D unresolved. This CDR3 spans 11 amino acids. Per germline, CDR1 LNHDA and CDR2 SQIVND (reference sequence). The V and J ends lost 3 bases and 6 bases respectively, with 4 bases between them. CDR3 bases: TGTGCCAGTAGTATTTCTGATACGCAGTATTTT. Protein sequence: CASSISDTQYF.

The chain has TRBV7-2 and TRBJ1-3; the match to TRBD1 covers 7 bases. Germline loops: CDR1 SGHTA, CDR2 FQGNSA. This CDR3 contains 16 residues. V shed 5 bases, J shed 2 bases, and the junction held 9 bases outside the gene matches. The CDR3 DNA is TGTGCCAGCAGCCTTCAAGGGACAGCTACTGGAAACACCATATATTTT. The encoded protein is CASSLQGTATGNTIYF.

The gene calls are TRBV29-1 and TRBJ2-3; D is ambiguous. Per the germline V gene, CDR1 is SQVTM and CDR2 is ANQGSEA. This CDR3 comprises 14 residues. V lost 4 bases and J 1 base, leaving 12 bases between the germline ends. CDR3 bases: TGCAGCGTTGTCATAGCTTGGGGCACAGATACGCAGTATTTT. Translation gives CSVVIAWGTDTQYF.

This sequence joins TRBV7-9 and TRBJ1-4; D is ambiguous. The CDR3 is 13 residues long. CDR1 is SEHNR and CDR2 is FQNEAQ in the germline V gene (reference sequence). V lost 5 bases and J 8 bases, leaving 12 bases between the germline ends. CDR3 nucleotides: TGTGCCAGCAGCCCTCGGACTGGGGAAAAACTGTTTTTT. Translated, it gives CASSPRTGEKLFF.

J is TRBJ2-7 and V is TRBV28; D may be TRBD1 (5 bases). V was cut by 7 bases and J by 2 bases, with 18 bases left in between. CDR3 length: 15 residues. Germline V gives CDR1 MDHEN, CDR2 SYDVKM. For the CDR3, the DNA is TGTGCCAGCACCCAGGGAACAGGAGTTCCCTACGAGCAGTACTTC. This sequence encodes CASTQGTGVPYEQYF.

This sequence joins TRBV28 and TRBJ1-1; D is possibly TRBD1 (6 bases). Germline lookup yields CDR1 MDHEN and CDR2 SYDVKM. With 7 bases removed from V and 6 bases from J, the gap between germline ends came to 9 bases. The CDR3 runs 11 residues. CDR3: CASNWGPEAFF. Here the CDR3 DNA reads TGTGCCAGCAATTGGGGGCCTGAAGCTTTCTTT.

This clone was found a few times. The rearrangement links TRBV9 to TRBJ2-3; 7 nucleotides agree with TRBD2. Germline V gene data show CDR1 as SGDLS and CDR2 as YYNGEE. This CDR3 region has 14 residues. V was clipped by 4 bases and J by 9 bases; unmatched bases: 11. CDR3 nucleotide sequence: TGTGCCAGCAGCCTCACCCCGGGACTACTGACGCAGTATTTT. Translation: CASSLTPGLLTQYF.

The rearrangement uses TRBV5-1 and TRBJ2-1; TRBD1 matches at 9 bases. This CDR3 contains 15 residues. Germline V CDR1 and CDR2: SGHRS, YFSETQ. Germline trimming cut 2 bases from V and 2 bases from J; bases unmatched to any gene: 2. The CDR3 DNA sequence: TGCGCCAGCAGCTTCCGGGACAGGGCCTACAATGAGCAGTTCTTC. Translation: CASSFRDRAYNEQFF.

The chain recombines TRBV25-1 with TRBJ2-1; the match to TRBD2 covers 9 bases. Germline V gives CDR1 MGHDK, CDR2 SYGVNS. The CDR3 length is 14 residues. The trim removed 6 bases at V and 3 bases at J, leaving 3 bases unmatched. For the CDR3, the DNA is TGTGCCAGCAGGACTAGCGGATTCTACAATGAGCAGTTCTTC. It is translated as CASRTSGFYNEQFF.

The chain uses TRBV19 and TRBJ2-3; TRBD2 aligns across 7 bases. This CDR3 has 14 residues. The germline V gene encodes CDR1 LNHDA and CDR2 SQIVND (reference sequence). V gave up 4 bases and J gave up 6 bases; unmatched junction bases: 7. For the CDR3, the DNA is TGTGCCAGTAGTAGGGGTGCGGGAGTGGATACGCAGTATTTT. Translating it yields CASSRGAGVDTQYF.